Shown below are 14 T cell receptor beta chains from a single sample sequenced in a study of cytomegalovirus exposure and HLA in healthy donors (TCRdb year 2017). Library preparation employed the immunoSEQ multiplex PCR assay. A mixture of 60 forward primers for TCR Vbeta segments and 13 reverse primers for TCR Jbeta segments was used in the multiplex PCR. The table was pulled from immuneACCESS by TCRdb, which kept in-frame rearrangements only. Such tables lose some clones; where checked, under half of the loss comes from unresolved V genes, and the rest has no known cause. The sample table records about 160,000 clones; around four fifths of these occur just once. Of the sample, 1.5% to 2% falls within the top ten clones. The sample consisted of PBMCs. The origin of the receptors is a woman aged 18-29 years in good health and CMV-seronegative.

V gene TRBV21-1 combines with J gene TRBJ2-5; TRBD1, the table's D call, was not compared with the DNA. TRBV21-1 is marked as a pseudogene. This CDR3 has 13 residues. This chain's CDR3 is CASSKYPGQEQYF. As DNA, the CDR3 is TGTGCCAGCAGCAAATATCCAGGGCAGGAGCAGTACTTC.

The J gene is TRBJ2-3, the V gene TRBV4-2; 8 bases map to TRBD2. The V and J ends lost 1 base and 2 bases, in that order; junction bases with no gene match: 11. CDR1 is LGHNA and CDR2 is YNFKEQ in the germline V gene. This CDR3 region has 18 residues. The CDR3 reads CASSQVSGGPSNTDTQYF. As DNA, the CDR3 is TGTGCCAGCAGCCAAGTGTCGGGAGGGCCCTCGAACACAGATACGCAGTATTTT.

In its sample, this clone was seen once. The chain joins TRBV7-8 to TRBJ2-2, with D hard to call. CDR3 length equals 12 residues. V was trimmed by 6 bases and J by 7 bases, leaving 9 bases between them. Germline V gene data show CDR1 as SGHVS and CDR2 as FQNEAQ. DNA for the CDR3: TGTGCCAGCAGTCTTCAGGACGGGGAGCTGTTTTTT. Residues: CASSLQDGELFF.

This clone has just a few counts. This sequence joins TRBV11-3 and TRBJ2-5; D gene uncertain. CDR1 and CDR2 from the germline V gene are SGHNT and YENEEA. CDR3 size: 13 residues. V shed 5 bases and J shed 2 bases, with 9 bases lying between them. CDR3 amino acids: CASSAYGQETQYF. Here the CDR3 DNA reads TGTGCCAGCAGCGCCTACGGGCAAGAGACCCAGTACTTC. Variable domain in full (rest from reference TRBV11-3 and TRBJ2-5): EAGVVQSPRYKIIEKKQPVAFWCNPISGHNTLYWYLQNLGQGPELLIRYENEEAVDDSQLPKDRFSAERLKGVDSTLKIQPAELGDSAVYLCASSAYGQETQYFGPGTRLLVL.

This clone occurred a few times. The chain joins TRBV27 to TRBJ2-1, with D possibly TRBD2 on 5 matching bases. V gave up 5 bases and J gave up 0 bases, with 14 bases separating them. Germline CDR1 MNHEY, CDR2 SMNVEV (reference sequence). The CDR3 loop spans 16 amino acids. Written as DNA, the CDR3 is TGTGCCAGCAGTATGGACTTATCGAGCTCCTACAATGAGCAGTTCTTC. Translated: CASSMDLSSSYNEQFF.

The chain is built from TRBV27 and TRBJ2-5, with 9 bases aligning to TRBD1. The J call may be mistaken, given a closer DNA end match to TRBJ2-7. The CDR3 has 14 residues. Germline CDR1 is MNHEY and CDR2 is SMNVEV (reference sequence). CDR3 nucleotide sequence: TGTGCCAGCAGTCTGACAGGGGGGGTCTCCGAGCAGTACTTC. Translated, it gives CASSLTGGVSEQYF.

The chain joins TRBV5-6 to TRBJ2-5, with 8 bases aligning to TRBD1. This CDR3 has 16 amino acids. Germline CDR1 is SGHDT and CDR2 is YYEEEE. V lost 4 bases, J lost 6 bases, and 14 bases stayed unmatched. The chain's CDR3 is CASSTLGQGLEKTQYF. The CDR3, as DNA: TGTGCCAGCAGCACCTTAGGACAGGGTCTGGAAAAGACCCAGTACTTC. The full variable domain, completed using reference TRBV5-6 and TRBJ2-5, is DAGVTQSPTHLIKTRGQQVTLRCSPKSGHDTVSWYQQALGQGPQFIFQYYEEEERQRGNFPDRFSGHQFPNYSSELNVNALLLGDSALYLCASSTLGQGLEKTQYFGPGTRLLVL.

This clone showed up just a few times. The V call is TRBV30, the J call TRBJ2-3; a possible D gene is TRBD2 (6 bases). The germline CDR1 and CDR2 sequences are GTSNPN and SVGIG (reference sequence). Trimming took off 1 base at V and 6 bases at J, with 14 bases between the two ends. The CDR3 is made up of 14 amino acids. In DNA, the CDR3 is TGTGCCTGGAGTGGGGCGGGAATCCTTGATACGCAGTATTTT. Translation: CAWSGAGILDTQYF.

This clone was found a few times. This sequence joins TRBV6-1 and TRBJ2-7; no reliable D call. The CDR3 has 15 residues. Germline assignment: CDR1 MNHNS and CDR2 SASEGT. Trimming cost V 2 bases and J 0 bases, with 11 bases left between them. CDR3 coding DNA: TGTGCCAGCAGTGAACCCGGTACAGACTCCTACGAGCAGTACTTC. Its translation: CASSEPGTDSYEQYF.

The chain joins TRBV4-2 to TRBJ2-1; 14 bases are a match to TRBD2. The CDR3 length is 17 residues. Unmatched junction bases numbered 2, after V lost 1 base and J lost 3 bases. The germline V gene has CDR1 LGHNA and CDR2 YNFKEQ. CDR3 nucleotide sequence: TGTGCCAGCAGCCAAGGGGGACTAGCGGGAGTCTACAATGAGCAGTTCTTC. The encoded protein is CASSQGGLAGVYNEQFF.

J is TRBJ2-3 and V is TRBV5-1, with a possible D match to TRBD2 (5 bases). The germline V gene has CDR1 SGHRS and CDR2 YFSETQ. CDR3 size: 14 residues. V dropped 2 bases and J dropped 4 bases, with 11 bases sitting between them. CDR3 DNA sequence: TGCGCCAGCAGCTTATATAGCGCCCCAGATACGCAGTATTTT. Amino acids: CASSLYSAPDTQYF.

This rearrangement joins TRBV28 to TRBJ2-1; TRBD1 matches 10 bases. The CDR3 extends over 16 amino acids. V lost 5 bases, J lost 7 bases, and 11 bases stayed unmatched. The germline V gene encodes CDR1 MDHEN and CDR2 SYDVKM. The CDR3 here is CASSASGTGVGNEQFF. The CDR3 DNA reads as TGTGCCAGCAGTGCATCCGGGACAGGGGTTGGAAATGAGCAGTTCTTC.

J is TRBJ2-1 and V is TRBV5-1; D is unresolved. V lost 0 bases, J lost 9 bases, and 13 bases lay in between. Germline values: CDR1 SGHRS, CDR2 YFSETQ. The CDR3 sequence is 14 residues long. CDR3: CASSLVPESGEQFF. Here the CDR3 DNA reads TGCGCCAGCAGCTTGGTTCCTGAATCGGGTGAGCAGTTCTTC.

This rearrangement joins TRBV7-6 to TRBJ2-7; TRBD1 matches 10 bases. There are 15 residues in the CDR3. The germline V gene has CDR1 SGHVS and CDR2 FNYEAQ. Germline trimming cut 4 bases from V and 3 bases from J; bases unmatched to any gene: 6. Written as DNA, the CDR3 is TGTGCCAGCAGCTCCAGGGACAGGGGTGACTACGAGCAGTACTTC. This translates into CASSSRDRGDYEQYF.